What follows describes a single T cell receptor (beta chain). Per the original data handling: It was from reference gene primer amplification that nucleated cell counts were estimated. Measured with immunoSEQ multiplex PCR; TCRdb has only the in-frame clones, and not every one. V and J calls and clone size are those listed in that table; D and trimming were worked out from the DNA. The table includes about 75,000 clones, 75% to 90% detected once. In germline, CDR1 is SGDLS, CDR2 YYNGEE. The CDR3 spans 17 residues. The V end lost 4 bases, the J end lost 0 bases, and 14 bases lay between the germline ends. The sample is drawn from a study of blood T cell repertoires in COVID-19. The wider study: Italy, Spain and the United States were the sources of the convalescent and acute COVID-19 samples. The analysed material was cDNA or gDNA that came from T cells, B-cell-depleted T cells, or PBMCs.

The chain couples TRBV9 to TRBJ2-6, with D tentatively TRBD1 (8 bases). The clonotype originates from a man older than 75 with COVID-19, enrolled during active disease. Material for sequencing was peripheral blood. The CDR3 nucleotides are TGTGCCAGCAGCCCCACAGGGGGGGACTCTGGGGCCAACGTCCTGACTTTC. Encoded protein: CASSPTGGDSGANVLTF.